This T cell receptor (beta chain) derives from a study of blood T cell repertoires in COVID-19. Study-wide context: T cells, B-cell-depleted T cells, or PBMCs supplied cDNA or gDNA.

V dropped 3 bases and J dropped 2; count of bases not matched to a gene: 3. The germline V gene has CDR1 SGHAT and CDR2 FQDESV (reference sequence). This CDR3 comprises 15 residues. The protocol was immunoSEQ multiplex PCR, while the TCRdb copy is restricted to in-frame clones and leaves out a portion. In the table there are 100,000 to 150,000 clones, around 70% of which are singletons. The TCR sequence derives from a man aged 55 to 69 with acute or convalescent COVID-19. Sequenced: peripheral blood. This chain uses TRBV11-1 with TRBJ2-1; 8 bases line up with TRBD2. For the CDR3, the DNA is TGTGCCAGCAGCTTGGTCGGGGGGGCCTACAATGAGCAGTTCTTC. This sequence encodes CASSLVGGAYNEQFF.